These T cell receptor beta chains were read from a single sample in a study of OX40 agonist ivuxolimab in advanced cancers. Produced via immunoSEQ multiplex PCR; TCRdb's table is partial and in-frame only. The sample includes 46,000 or so clones, approximately 77% of them seen just once. The material was CD4+ or CD8+ T cells sorted from blood, obtained in a trial of the OX40 agonist ivuxolimab. These receptors all stem from an adult with an advanced solid tumor such as melanoma, head and neck, liver or kidney cancer. Both conserved end residues are part of each CDR3. D genes are given only for firm matches. The size entry is marked missing in some rows and otherwise reads once, few, many or a size class.

-,TRBJ2-2,-,TRBV9,CASSPSSHPGQANTGELFF,TGTGCCAGCAGCCCATCATCCCACCCGGGACAAGCGAACACCGGGGAGCTGTTTTTT
-,TRBJ2-7,-,TRBV5-4,CASSLEQGSDEQYF,TGTGCCAGCAGCTTGGAACAGGGAAGCGACGAGCAGTACTTC
-,TRBJ2-7,few,TRBV11-3,CASSRSSNYEQYF,TGTGCCAGCAGCCGGTCGTCTAACTACGAGCAGTACTTC
-,TRBJ2-1,-,TRBV10-1,CASSSGYEQFF,TGCGCCAGCAGTAGTGGTTATGAGCAGTTCTTC
-,TRBJ1-1,-,TRBV4-2,CASSPRGDGLADTEAFF,TGTGCCAGCAGCCCCCGTGGCGACGGGCTTGCGGACACTGAAGCTTTCTTT
-,TRBJ1-1,-,TRBV5-1,CASSGSENTEAFF,TGCGCCAGCAGCGGTTCAGAGAACACTGAAGCTTTCTTT
-,TRBJ1-1,-,TRBV5-4,CASSFDRNTEAFF,TGTGCCAGCAGTTTCGACCGCAACACTGAAGCTTTCTTT
-,TRBJ2-3,-,TRBV19,CASSIGGRADTQYF,TGTGCCAGTAGTATTGGGGGAAGGGCAGATACGCAGTATTTT
-,TRBJ2-7,once,TRBV6-5,CASTTQRETSYEQYF,TGTGCCAGCACTACCCAACGCGAGACCTCCTACGAGCAGTACTTC
-,TRBJ2-7,-,TRBV5-6,CASSGPFRQPNLNHEQYF,TGTGCCAGCAGTGGGCCCTTCAGGCAGCCCAACCTCAACCACGAGCAGTACTTC
-,TRBJ2-3,-,TRBV9,CASSVAGISTDTQYF,TGTGCCAGCAGCGTAGCTGGGATATCCACAGATACGCAGTATTTT
TRBD1,TRBJ2-7,-,TRBV6-1,CASRPVGGDEQYF,TGTGCCAGCAGACCCGTAGGGGGCGACGAGCAGTACTTC
-,TRBJ2-7,-,TRBV5-6,CASSLKGLGYEQYF,TGTGCCAGCAGCTTGAAGGGTCTAGGCTACGAGCAGTACTTC
-,TRBJ2-1,-,TRBV6-5,CASSRDFYNEQFF,TGTGCCAGCAGCCGGGACTTCTACAATGAGCAGTTCTTC
TRBD1,TRBJ1-1,-,TRBV28,CASSFTGQGNTEAFF,TGTGCCAGCAGTTTTACCGGACAGGGAAACACTGAAGCTTTCTTT
TRBD1,TRBJ2-5,-,TRBV28,CASSSATAGGRETQYF,TGTGCCAGCAGTTCCGCGACGGCAGGGGGCAGGGAGACCCAGTACTTC
TRBD2,TRBJ2-7,-,TRBV6-5,CASTPSGSFYEQYF,TGTGCCAGCACCCCTAGCGGGAGTTTCTACGAGCAGTACTTC
-,TRBJ1-1,once,TRBV6-6,CASTQGRMNTEAFF,TGTGCCAGCACCCAAGGGAGGATGAACACTGAAGCTTTCTTT
-,TRBJ1-1,-,TRBV5-1,CASSLDGRDGDEAFF,TGCGCCAGCAGCTTGGATGGCCGGGACGGTGATGAAGCTTTCTTT
-,TRBJ1-1,-,TRBV6-6,CASSYSRWKTEAFF,TGTGCCAGCAGTTACTCGAGATGGAAGACTGAAGCTTTCTTT
-,TRBJ2-1,-,TRBV19,CASSGLGGSSYNEQFF,TGTGCCAGTAGTGGCTTAGGGGGGAGCTCCTACAATGAGCAGTTCTTC
-,TRBJ2-7,-,TRBV12-5,CASGLAASPHPSYEQYF,TGTGCTAGTGGTTTGGCCGCCAGCCCCCACCCATCCTACGAGCAGTACTTC
-,TRBJ1-6,-,TRBV2,CASSELAVRNSPLHF,TGTGCCAGCAGTGAATTAGCCGTCAGGAATTCACCCCTCCACTTT
-,TRBJ1-2,-,TRBV10-2,CASSHTDNYGYTF,TGCGCCAGCAGCCATACAGATAACTATGGCTACACCTTC
-,TRBJ2-2,-,TRBV19,CASSILLGATTGELFF,TGTGCCAGTAGTATACTACTGGGGGCCACCACCGGGGAGCTGTTTTTT
-,TRBJ2-2,-,TRBV19,CASSPFRPLVIAWNTGELFF,TGTGCCAGTAGTCCCTTCAGGCCCCTGGTCATAGCATGGAACACCGGGGAGCTGTTTTTT
-,TRBJ2-3,few,TRBV2,CASFKEYSSTDTQYF,TGTGCCAGCTTCAAAGAGTATTCTAGCACAGATACGCAGTATTTT
TRBD1,TRBJ1-3,few,TRBV6-5,CASSYTGQGAGNTIYF,TGTGCCAGCAGTTACACCGGACAGGGGGCAGGAAACACCATATATTTT